This is a list of T cell receptor beta chains from one sample in a study of PD-L1 blockade in urothelial cancer. The method was immunoSEQ multiplex PCR; TCRdb's version includes in-frame clones alone and lacks a portion of them. The sample gives tens of thousands of clones, more than 75% of which show up once; 2.5% to 3% is in the top ten. The sequences come from PBMCs, collected around atezolizumab (anti-PD-L1) treatment. These receptors were collected from a man between 65 and 80 years old with urothelial cancer. Each CDR3 is given with its conserved first and last residue. A D gene is named only where the DNA matches it firmly. Clone size is shown for a subset of rows, as once, few, many or a class of expanded clone.

clone_size	v_call	cdr3_length	d_call	j_call	cdr3_nt	cdr3_aa
once	TRBV4-1	16	TRBD2	TRBJ2-7	TGCGCCAGCAGCCAAGAGTCGGCGGGAGGGCCCTACGAGCAGTACTTC	CASSQESAGGPYEQYF
NA	TRBV6-5	13	NA	TRBJ1-1	TGTGCCAGCAGTCGGACAGTGAACACTGAAGCTTTCTTT	CASSRTVNTEAFF
NA	TRBV9	15	NA	TRBJ2-2	TGTGCCAGCAGCTACTCCTTCGGTGGCACCGGGGAGCTGTTTTTT	CASSYSFGGTGELFF
NA	TRBV27	14	NA	TRBJ2-3	TGTGCCAGCAGTCCGGGGTTTCGGACAGATACGCAGTATTTT	CASSPGFRTDTQYF
NA	TRBV13	14	TRBD1	TRBJ2-7	TGTGCCAGTTCCGGGACAGAACTTTCCTACGAGCAGTACTTC	CASSGTELSYEQYF
NA	TRBV4-3	15	NA	TRBJ1-2	TGCGCCAGCAGCCAAGTCGACAGAGGACACTATGGCTACACCTTC	CASSQVDRGHYGYTF
once	TRBV6-5	14	NA	TRBJ2-3	TGTGCCAGCAGCATCGGGACTGGCACAGATACGCAGTATTTT	CASSIGTGTDTQYF
NA	TRBV5-1	14	TRBD1	TRBJ1-2	TGCGCCAGCAGCCTGGGACAGGAATACTATGGCTACACCTTC	CASSLGQEYYGYTF
NA	TRBV18	16	TRBD1	TRBJ2-5	TGTGCCAGCTCACCTTCGACAGACAGGGGGGCCCCCCCCCAGTACTTC	CASSPSTDRGAPPQYF
NA	TRBV11-1	15	TRBD1	TRBJ2-7	TGTGCCAGCAGCTTAGGGGACAGCCTTTCCTACGAGCAGTACTTC	CASSLGDSLSYEQYF